These 9 T cell receptor beta chains share one sample of origin, sequenced in a study of shared clonotypes between healthy human individuals. Clones were read by immunoSEQ multiplex PCR, and TCRdb kept only the in-frame ones, dropping some. The sample yields about 2 million clones, about 95% seen once. The naive CD8 subset, CD45RO-negative cells positively selected for CCR7, excluded terminally differentiated effector memory CD45RA+ cells. Sequencing used naive CD8+ T cells sorted from blood. The source of these receptors is a man in his late teens or twenties in good health.

This clone occurred once. J is TRBJ1-1 and V is TRBV6-5; the match to TRBD1 covers 9 bases. The CDR3 is 14 amino acids. Trimming removed 7 bases from V and 4 bases from J; junction bases left unmatched: 7. The germline V gene encodes CDR1 MNHEY and CDR2 SVGAGI. The CDR3 DNA reads TGTGCCAGCATCCGGGACAGGGATGGCACTGAAGCTTTCTTT. This gives the protein CASIRDRDGTEAFF.

This clone was recorded once. This chain uses TRBV2 with TRBJ2-5; D may be TRBD1 (6 bases). V lost 6 bases, J lost 4 bases, and 12 bases lay in between. The germline gives CDR1 SNHLY, CDR2 FYNNEI. This CDR3 has 13 amino acids. CDR3 residues: CASSPQGRETQYF. CDR3 bases: TGTGCCAGCAGCCCACAGGGACGAGAGACCCAGTACTTC.

The chain is built from TRBV5-1 and TRBJ2-7, with 7 positions matching TRBD1. V shed 1 base, J shed 1 base, and the junction held 5 bases outside the gene matches. The CDR3 covers 15 residues. Germline V CDR1 and CDR2: SGHRS, YFSETQ. The CDR3: CASSLTGQHSYEQYF. DNA of the CDR3: TGCGCCAGCAGCTTGACGGGACAGCATTCCTACGAGCAGTACTTC.

V and J are TRBV5-1 and TRBJ1-5; D not resolved. CDR1 and CDR2 from the germline V gene are SGHRS and YFSETQ. The CDR3 contains 16 residues. V shed 3 bases and J shed 2 bases, with 15 bases lying between them. CDR3 sequence reads: CASSSWTGLGNQPQHF. The CDR3 DNA sequence: TGCGCCAGCAGCTCGTGGACTGGGTTAGGCAATCAGCCCCAGCATTTT.

The rearrangement uses TRBV5-1 and TRBJ2-1, with 11 bases matching TRBD2. Germline V gene lookup returns CDR1 SGHRS and CDR2 YFSETQ. The CDR3 contains 18 residues. Trimming took 4 bases from V and 0 from J; bases not matched to a gene: 9. CDR3 sequence: CASSPGLAGTSSYNEQFF. In DNA form, the CDR3 reads TGCGCCAGCAGCCCAGGACTAGCGGGTACTAGCTCCTACAATGAGCAGTTCTTC.

The rearrangement links TRBV6-5 to TRBJ2-1; the D is unclear. The CDR3 consists of 13 residues. Trimming took off 0 bases at V and 8 bases at J, with 8 bases between the two ends. Germline assignment: CDR1 MNHEY and CDR2 SVGAGI. The CDR3 protein is CASSYSLPDEQFF. The CDR3, as DNA: TGTGCCAGCAGTTACTCGTTGCCCGATGAGCAGTTCTTC.

The chain has TRBV5-6 and TRBJ1-2; no reliable D call. There are 17 residues in the CDR3. The germline V and J ends were trimmed by 4 bases and 0 bases, with 19 bases remaining between them. Germline V gives CDR1 SGHDT, CDR2 YYEEEE. The CDR3, as DNA: TGTGCCAGCAGCCCACTAGACCTAGATCGCACTAACTATGGCTACACCTTC. Translating it yields CASSPLDLDRTNYGYTF.

This clone was recorded only once. The chain has TRBV2 and TRBJ2-1; TRBD2 matches 9 bases. Trimming at V came to 3 bases and at J to 8 bases, leaving 11 bases not matched to a gene. CDR1 is SNHLY and CDR2 is FYNNEI in the germline V gene. This CDR3 comprises 16 residues. CDR3 residues: CASSESLAGGTHEQFF. The CDR3 bases are TGTGCCAGCAGTGAGTCACTGGCGGGAGGGACCCATGAGCAGTTCTTC. Full variable domain (missing parts from reference TRBV2 and TRBJ2-1): EPEVTQTPSHQVTQMGQEVILRCVPISNHLYFYWYRQILGQKVEFLVSFYNNEISEKSEIFDDQFSVERPDGSNFTLKIRSTKLEDSAMYFCASSESLAGGTHEQFFGPGTRLTVL.

The CDR3 protein is CASSVGGEVNEQFF. The CDR3 nucleotides are TGTGCCAGCAGCGTCGGGGGAGAAGTGAATGAGCAGTTCTTC. The gene calls are TRBV9 and TRBJ2-1; a weak D match, TRBD2 (6 bases). Trimming removed 2 bases at V and 7 bases at J, with 13 bases between. CDR1 SGDLS and CDR2 YYNGEE come from the germline V gene. This CDR3 contains 14 residues.